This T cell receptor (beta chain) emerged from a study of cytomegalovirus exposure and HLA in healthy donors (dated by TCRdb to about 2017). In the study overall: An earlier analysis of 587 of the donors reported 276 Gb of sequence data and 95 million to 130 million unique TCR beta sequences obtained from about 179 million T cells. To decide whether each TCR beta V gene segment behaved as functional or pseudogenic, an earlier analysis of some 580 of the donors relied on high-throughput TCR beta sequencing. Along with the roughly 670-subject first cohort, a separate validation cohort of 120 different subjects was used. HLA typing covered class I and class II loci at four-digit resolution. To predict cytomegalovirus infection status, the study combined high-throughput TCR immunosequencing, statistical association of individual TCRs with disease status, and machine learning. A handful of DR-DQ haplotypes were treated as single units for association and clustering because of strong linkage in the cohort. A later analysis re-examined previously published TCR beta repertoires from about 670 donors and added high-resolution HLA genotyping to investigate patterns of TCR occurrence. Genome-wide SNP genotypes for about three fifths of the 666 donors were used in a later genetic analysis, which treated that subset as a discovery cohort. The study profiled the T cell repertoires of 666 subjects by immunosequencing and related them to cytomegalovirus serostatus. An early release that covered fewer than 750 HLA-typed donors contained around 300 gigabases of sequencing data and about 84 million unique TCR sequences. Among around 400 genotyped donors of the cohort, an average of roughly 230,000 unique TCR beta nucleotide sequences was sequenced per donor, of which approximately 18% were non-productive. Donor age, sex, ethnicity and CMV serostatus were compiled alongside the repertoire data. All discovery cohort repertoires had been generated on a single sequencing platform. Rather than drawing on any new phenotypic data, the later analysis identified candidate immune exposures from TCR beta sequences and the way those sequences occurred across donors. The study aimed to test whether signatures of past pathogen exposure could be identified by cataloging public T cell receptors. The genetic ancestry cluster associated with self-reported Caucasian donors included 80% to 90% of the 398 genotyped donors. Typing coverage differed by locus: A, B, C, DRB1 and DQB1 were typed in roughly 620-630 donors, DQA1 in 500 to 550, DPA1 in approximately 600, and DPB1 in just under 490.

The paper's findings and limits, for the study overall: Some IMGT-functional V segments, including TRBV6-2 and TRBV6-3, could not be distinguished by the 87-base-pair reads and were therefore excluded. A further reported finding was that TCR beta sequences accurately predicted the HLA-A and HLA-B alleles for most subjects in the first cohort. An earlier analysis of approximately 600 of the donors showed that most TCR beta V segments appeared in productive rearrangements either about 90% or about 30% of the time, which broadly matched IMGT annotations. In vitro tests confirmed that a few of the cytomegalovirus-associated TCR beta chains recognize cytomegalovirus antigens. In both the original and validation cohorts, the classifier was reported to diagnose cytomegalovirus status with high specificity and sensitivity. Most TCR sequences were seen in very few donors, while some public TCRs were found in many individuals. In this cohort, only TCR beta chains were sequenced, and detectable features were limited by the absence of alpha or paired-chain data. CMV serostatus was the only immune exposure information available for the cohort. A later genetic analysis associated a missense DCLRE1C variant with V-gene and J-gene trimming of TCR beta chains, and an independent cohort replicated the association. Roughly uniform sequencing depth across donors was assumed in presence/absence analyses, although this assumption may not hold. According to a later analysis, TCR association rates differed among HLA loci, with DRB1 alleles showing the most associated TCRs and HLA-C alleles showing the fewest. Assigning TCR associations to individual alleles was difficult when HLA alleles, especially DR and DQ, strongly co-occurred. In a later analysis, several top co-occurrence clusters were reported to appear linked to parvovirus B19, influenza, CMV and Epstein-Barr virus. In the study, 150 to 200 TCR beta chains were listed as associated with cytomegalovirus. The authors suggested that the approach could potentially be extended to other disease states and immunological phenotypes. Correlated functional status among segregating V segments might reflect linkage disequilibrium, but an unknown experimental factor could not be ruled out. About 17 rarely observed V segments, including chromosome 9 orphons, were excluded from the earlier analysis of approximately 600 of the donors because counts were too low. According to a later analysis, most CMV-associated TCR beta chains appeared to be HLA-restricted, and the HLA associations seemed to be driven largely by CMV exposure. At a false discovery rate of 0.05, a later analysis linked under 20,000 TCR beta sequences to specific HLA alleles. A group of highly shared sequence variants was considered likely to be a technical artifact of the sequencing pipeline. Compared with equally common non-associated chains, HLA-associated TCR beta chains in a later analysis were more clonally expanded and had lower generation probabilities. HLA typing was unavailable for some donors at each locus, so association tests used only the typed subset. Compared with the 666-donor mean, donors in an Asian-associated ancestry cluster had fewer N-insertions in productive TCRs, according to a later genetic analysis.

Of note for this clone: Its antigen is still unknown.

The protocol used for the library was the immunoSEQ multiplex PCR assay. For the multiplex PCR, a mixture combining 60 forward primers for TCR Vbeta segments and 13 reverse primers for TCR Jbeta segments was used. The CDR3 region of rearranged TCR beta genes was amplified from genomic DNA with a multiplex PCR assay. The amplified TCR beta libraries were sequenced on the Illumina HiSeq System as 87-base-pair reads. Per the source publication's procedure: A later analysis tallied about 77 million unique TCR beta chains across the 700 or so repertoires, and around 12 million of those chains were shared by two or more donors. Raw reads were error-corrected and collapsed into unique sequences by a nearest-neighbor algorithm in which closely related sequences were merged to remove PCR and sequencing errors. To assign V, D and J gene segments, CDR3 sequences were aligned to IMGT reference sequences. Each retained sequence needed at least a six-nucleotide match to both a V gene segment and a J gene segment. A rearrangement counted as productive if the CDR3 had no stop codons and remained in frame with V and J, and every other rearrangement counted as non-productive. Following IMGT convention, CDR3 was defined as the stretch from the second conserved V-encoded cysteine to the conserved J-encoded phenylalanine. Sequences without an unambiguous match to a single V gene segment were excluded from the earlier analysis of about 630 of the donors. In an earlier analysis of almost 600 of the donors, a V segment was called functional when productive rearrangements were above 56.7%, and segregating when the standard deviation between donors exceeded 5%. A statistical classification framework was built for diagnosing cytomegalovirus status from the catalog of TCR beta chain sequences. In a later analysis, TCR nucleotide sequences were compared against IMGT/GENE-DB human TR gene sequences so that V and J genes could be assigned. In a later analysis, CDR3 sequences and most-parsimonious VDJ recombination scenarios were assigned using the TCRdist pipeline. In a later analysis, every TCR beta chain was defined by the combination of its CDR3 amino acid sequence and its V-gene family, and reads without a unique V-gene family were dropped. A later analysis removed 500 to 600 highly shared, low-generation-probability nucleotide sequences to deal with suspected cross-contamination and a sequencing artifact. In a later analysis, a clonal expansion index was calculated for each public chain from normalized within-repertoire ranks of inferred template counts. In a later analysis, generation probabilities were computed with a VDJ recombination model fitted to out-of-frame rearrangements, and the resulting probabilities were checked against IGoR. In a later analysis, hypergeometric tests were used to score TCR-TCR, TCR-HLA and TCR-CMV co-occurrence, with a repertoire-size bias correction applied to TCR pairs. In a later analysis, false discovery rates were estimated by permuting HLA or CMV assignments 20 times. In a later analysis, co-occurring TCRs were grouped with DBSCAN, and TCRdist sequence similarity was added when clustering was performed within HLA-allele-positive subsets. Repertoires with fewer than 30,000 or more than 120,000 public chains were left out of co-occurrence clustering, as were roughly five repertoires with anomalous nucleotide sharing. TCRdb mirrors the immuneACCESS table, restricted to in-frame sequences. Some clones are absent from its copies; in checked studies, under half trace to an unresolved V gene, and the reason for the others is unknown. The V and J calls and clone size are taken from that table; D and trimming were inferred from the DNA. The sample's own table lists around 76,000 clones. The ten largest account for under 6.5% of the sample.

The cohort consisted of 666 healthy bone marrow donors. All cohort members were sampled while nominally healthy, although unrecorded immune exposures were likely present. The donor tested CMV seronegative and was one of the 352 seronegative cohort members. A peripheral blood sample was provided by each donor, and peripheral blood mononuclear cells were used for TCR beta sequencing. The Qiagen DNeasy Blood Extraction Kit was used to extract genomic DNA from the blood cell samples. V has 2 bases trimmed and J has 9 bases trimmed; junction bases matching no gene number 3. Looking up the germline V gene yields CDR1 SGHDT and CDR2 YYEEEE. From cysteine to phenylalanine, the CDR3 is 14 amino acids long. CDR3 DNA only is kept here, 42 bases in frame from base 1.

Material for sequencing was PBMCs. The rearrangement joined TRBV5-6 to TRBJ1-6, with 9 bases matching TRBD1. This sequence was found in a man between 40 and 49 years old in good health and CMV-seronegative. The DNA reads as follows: TGTGCCAGCAGCTTAGGACAGGGGACTTCACCCCTCCACTTT. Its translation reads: CASSLGQGTSPLHF.